The 2 T cell receptor beta chains given below trace back to one sample, sequenced in a study of T cell responses to AZD1222 COVID-19 vaccine. Libraries were prepared by immunoSEQ multiplex PCR; TCRdb keeps only in-frame clonotypes and omits some of them. The data hold 100,000 to 150,000 clones, with around 90% observed a single time. Sequenced here: peripheral blood, sampled 28 days after the second AZD1222 dose. The receptors shown here come from an adult who received the AZD1222 COVID-19 vaccine.

The chain joins TRBV7-9 to TRBJ2-1; 7 bases agree with TRBD2. V lost 5 bases to trimming and J lost 3 bases; unmatched junction nucleotides: 7. The CDR3 covers 15 residues. CDR1 SEHNR and CDR2 FQNEAQ come from the germline V gene (reference sequence). CDR3 sequence (DNA): TGTGCCAGCAGCCCCTCAGCGGGGCGCTACAATGAGCAGTTCTTC. Encoded protein: CASSPSAGRYNEQFF.

This chain joins TRBV30 and TRBJ1-3, with a tentative D call TRBD1 (6 bases). Trimming pared 7 bases from V and 2 bases from J, leaving 15 bases between. This CDR3 has 14 residues. Germline assignment: CDR1 GTSNPN and CDR2 SVGIG (reference sequence). CDR3 region: CAFHRAPAGNTIYF. CDR3 nucleotide sequence: TGTGCCTTCCACAGGGCCCCGGCTGGAAACACCATATATTTT.